The 15 T cell receptor beta chains listed next were all sequenced from one sample in a study of blood T cell repertoires in COVID-19. Sequencing was performed with immunoSEQ multiplex PCR; in TCRdb, only in-frame clones are kept and a portion is missing. Of around 40,000 clones in the sample, 92% were seen once. The sample comprised peripheral blood. These receptors came from a human donor in a cohort sampled during active COVID-19.

The chain has TRBV7-2 and TRBJ1-3; TRBD1 is a possible D gene (6 bases). V shed 1 base and J shed 4 bases, with 14 bases lying between them. The CDR3 spans 16 residues. From germline, CDR1 is SGHTA and CDR2 FQGNSA. The CDR3 protein is CASSLGAGGDGNTIYF. CDR3 bases: TGTGCCAGCAGCTTAGGGGCGGGGGGCGACGGAAACACCATATATTTT.

The chain employs TRBV7-2 and TRBJ1-3; 7 nucleotides align to TRBD1. V lost 5 bases and J lost 0; bases outside the gene matches: 10. The CDR3 covers 17 residues. Germline CDR1 SGHTA, CDR2 FQGNSA. CDR3 protein: CASSPPLTGISGNTIYF. CDR3 DNA sequence: TGTGCCAGCAGCCCCCCCCTGACAGGGATCTCTGGAAACACCATATATTTT.

This chain joins TRBV27 and TRBJ1-1; 8 bases fit TRBD1. Germline CDR1 MNHEY, CDR2 SMNVEV (reference sequence). The CDR3 contains 15 residues. V lost 2 bases, J lost 4 bases, and 6 bases stayed unmatched. The DNA for the CDR3 is TGTGCCAGCAGTTTAGCAGGGGGCGTAGGCACTGAAGCTTTCTTT. Translating it yields CASSLAGGVGTEAFF.

The rearrangement uses TRBV18 and TRBJ1-1, with D tentatively TRBD1 (5 bases). Germline CDR1 is KGHSH and CDR2 is LQKENI. The CDR3 loop spans 15 amino acids. Deletions cut 3 bases from V and 6 bases from J, with 17 bases between. DNA for the CDR3: TGTGCCAGCTCACCTACCCTACGAGACAGTGCTGAAGCTTTCTTT. It yields the protein CASSPTLRDSAEAFF.

This clone was seen just once. V gene TRBV27 combines with J gene TRBJ2-7; TRBD1 agrees at 10 bases. Germline CDR1 reads MNHEY; CDR2 reads SMNVEV (reference sequence). The junction had 1 base not matched to a gene; V was cut back by 2 bases and J by 3 bases. The CDR3 runs to 14 residues. Here the CDR3 DNA reads TGTGCCAGCAGTTTACGGGACAGGGGCTACGAGCAGTACTTC. Its protein is CASSLRDRGYEQYF.

The chain has TRBV28 and TRBJ2-1; D perhaps matches TRBD2 (6 bases). Germline CDR1 MDHEN, CDR2 SYDVKM. The CDR3 runs to 15 residues. Trimming took 5 bases from V and 0 from J, leaving 11 bases between them. DNA of the CDR3: TGTGCCAGCAGTGGGCTAGCGAGCTCCTACAATGAGCAGTTCTTC. Its translation: CASSGLASSYNEQFF.

The J gene is TRBJ2-4, the V gene TRBV19; 10 bases map to TRBD1. V lost 5 bases and J lost 2; bases outside the gene matches: 6. The CDR3 is made up of 16 amino acids. CDR1 is LNHDA and CDR2 is SQIVND in the germline V gene (reference sequence). The CDR3 nucleotides read TGTGCCAGTAGTTGGGACAGGGGCATGTCCAAAAACATTCAGTACTTC. This codes for CASSWDRGMSKNIQYF.

The chain is built from TRBV5-1 and TRBJ2-5; weak D call: TRBD2 (6 bases). In germline, CDR1 is SGHRS, CDR2 YFSETQ. Trimming took off 4 bases at V and 4 bases at J, with 14 bases between the two ends. This CDR3 region has 14 residues. CDR3 amino acids: CASSPPGVGETQYF. The CDR3 DNA follows: TGCGCCAGCAGCCCCCCGGGGGTAGGAGAGACCCAGTACTTC.

V is TRBV14 and J is TRBJ1-5; 7 nucleotides align to TRBD1. The CDR3 is made up of 16 amino acids. With 0 bases clipped from V and 3 bases from J, the junction kept 5 bases outside the gene matches. Per germline, CDR1 SGHDN and CDR2 FVKESK. The CDR3 sequence: CASSQDTRGNNQPQHF. DNA for the CDR3: TGTGCCAGCAGCCAAGATACCAGGGGGAACAATCAGCCCCAGCATTTT.

The chain is built from TRBV15 and TRBJ2-5; 9 bases match TRBD1. There are 15 residues in the CDR3. Trimming removed 3 bases from V and 0 bases from J; junction bases left unmatched: 2. Germline V lookup: CDR1 LNHNV, CDR2 YYDKDF (reference sequence). In nucleotides, the CDR3 is TGTGCCACCAGCAGGGGGACAGGGTACCAAGAGACCCAGTACTTC. Protein: CATSRGTGYQETQYF. Combining the CDR3 with reference TRBV15 and TRBJ2-5 gives the whole variable domain DAMVIQNPRYQVTQFGKPVTLSCSQTLNHNVMYWYQQKSSQAPKLLFHYYDKDFNNEADTPDNFQSRRPNTSFCFLDIRSPGLGDTAMYLCATSRGTGYQETQYFGPGTRLLVL.

This clone was observed once. This chain uses TRBV18 with TRBJ2-7, with TRBD1 matching 7 bases. V lost 3 bases, J lost 6 bases, and 5 bases stayed unmatched. The CDR3 runs 13 residues. Germline V gene lookup returns CDR1 KGHSH and CDR2 LQKENI. The CDR3 DNA reads as TGTGCCAGCTCACCCAACGACAGGGTCGAGCAGTACTTC. Translated, it gives CASSPNDRVEQYF.

V gene TRBV20-1 combines with J gene TRBJ2-1; D ambiguous. V shed 0 bases and J shed 12 bases, with 9 bases lying between them. This CDR3 contains 11 residues. CDR1 is DFQATT, CDR2 SNEGSKA, per germline (reference sequence). CDR3 DNA: TGCAGTGCTAGAGATCAGATGGCGCAGTTCTTC. Protein: CSARDQMAQFF.

The CDR3 DNA follows: TGTGCCAGCAGCTTAGATCGGGTCACTGAAGCTTTCTTT. It codes for CASSLDRVTEAFF. The chain has TRBV11-3 and TRBJ1-1, with D unclear. This CDR3 contains 13 residues. The germline V and J ends were trimmed by 0 bases and 4 bases, with 6 bases remaining between them. Germline V gene lookup returns CDR1 SGHNT and CDR2 YENEEA.

The J gene is TRBJ2-3, the V gene TRBV4-1; the match to TRBD2 covers 8 bases. Trimming cost V 4 bases and J 1 base; bases outside gene matches: 7. The CDR3 spans 16 residues. From germline, CDR1 is MGHRA and CDR2 YSYEKL. In DNA, the CDR3 is TGCGCCAGCAGCCCCGCGGGAGGTCGGGGCACAGATACGCAGTATTTT. This encodes CASSPAGGRGTDTQYF.

The chain recombines TRBV3-1 (or the pseudogene TRBV3-2) with TRBJ2-2, with D possibly being TRBD1 (5 bases). Trimming removed 8 bases at V and 1 base at J, with 11 bases between. This CDR3 contains 14 residues. CDR1 is LGHDT, CDR2 YNNKEL, per germline (reference sequence). The CDR3 DNA reads TGTGCCAGCTCGAGCCAGGGGAACACCGGGGAGCTGTTTTTT. It specifies CASSSQGNTGELFF.